This TCR beta chain was identified in a study of blood T cells in healthy people across ages. Background on the study: About one barcoded beta molecule per two T cells came from capture by template switching. Findings and caveats of the study: With unsorted PBMCs, a conclusive comparison of naive versus antigen-experienced cells was not possible.

A note on this clonotype: The antigen is undetermined.

PCR was performed a second time for about 7 to 12 cycles using a sample-barcoded 5' primer and a J-beta primer mix. TCRdb passed the 5' RACE reads through MiXCR, listing each CDR3 protein once. The sample records some 1 million distinct CDR3 sequences, under 45% being singletons. Healthy Russian Caucasian donors spanned ages about 6 to 100 years. Drawn from each donor were 9 to 10 milliliters of peripheral blood. The sequenced sample consisted of blood. The receptor was isolated from a woman aged 55-69 years in good health.

The CDR3 DNA follows: TGTGCCAGCAGTCTGAGGGACGATACAGATACGCAGTATTTT. Amino acid sequence: CASSLRDDTDTQYF. J is TRBJ2-3 and V is TRBV6-1; D might be TRBD1 or TRBD2, each matching 5 bases. Germline CDR1 reads MNHNS; CDR2 reads SASEGT. This CDR3 region has 14 residues. Trimming took 5 bases from V and 3 from J, leaving 12 bases between them.